These T cell receptor beta chains were read from a single sample in a study of T cells in Graves' hyperthyroidism and ophthalmopathy. TCRdb redid the calling of the multiplex PCR reads with MiXCR, one entry per CDR3 protein. Of some 300,000 distinct CDR3 sequences in the sample, approximately 16% are singletons; the top ten hold around 33%. Sequenced sample: blood. The receptors derive from a man aged 25 to 40 with Graves' hyperthyroidism. Each CDR3 is given with its conserved first and last residue. The D gene is left open where the match is weak. Size is omitted from some rows. Given values are once, few, many or a class for expanded clones.

clone_size: few; cdr3_length: 15; d_call: NA; v_call: TRBV24-1; j_call: TRBJ2-1; cdr3_nt: TGTGCCACCAGTGATAACGCCGGAGGAGACAATGAGCAGTTCTTC; cdr3_aa: CATSDNAGGDNEQFF
clone_size: few; cdr3_length: 16; d_call: TRBD2; v_call: TRBV11-2; j_call: TRBJ2-7; cdr3_nt: TGTGCCAGCAGCCCCATCCGGGGACTACGCTCCTACGAGCAGTACTTC; cdr3_aa: CASSPIRGLRSYEQYF
clone_size: few; cdr3_length: 12; d_call: NA; v_call: TRBV20-1; j_call: TRBJ2-3; cdr3_nt: TGCAGTGCCGGACCGGGCACAGATACGCAGTATTTT; cdr3_aa: CSAGPGTDTQYF
clone_size: few; cdr3_length: 14; d_call: TRBD1; v_call: TRBV5-5; j_call: TRBJ2-7; cdr3_nt: TGTGCCAGCGCAATTGGACAGGGTTCCTACGAGCAGTACTTC; cdr3_aa: CASAIGQGSYEQYF
clone_size: few; cdr3_length: 12; d_call: NA; v_call: TRBV11-2; j_call: TRBJ2-1; cdr3_nt: TGTGCCAGCAGCCCTTATCTAGCGCTTCAGTTCTTC; cdr3_aa: CASSPYLALQFF
clone_size: many; cdr3_length: 21; d_call: TRBD2; v_call: TRBV7-9; j_call: TRBJ2-3; cdr3_nt: TGTGCCAGCAGCTCCCCTCGTTTAGCGGGAGGGTCTCGAATTAGCACAGATACGCAGTATTTT; cdr3_aa: CASSSPRLAGGSRISTDTQYF
clone_size: NA; cdr3_length: 14; d_call: NA; v_call: TRBV7-9; j_call: TRBJ2-7; cdr3_nt: TGTGCCAGCAGCCTCCGGGACGGCCCCTACGAGCAGTACTTC; cdr3_aa: CASSLRDGPYEQYF
clone_size: many; cdr3_length: 13; d_call: TRBD2; v_call: TRBV20-1; j_call: TRBJ2-5; cdr3_nt: TGCAGTGCAAATAGCGGGAGTTATGAGACCCAGTACTTC; cdr3_aa: CSANSGSYETQYF
clone_size: few; cdr3_length: 16; d_call: TRBD1; v_call: TRBV12-3/TRBV12-4; j_call: TRBJ2-2; cdr3_nt: TGTGCCAGCAGGTCTCTACAGGGGGCGGATACCGGGGAGCTGTTTTTT; cdr3_aa: CASRSLQGADTGELFF
clone_size: many; cdr3_length: 13; d_call: NA; v_call: TRBV28; j_call: TRBJ2-6; cdr3_nt: TGTGCCAGCAGTTTAGCCGGGGCCAACGTCCTGACTTTC; cdr3_aa: CASSLAGANVLTF
clone_size: NA; cdr3_length: 12; d_call: NA; v_call: TRBV20-1; j_call: TRBJ2-5; cdr3_nt: TGCAGTGTCGACAGGTACCAAGAGACCCAGTACTTC; cdr3_aa: CSVDRYQETQYF
clone_size: once; cdr3_length: 19; d_call: TRBD2; v_call: TRBV7-2; j_call: TRBJ2-2; cdr3_nt: TGTGCCAGCAGCCCCCGGACTAGCGGGAGGTCCCCGAACACCGGGGAGCTGTTTTTT; cdr3_aa: CASSPRTSGRSPNTGELFF
clone_size: many; cdr3_length: 16; d_call: NA; v_call: TRBV28; j_call: TRBJ1-1; cdr3_nt: TGTGCCAGCAGTTTAAGGGCAGGGTGGGTGTTCGCTGAAGCTTTCTTT; cdr3_aa: CASSLRAGWVFAEAFF
clone_size: many; cdr3_length: 12; d_call: NA; v_call: TRBV6-1; j_call: TRBJ1-1; cdr3_nt: TGTGCCAGCAGCTGGGAGAACACTGAAGCTTTCTTT; cdr3_aa: CASSWENTEAFF
clone_size: many; cdr3_length: 16; d_call: TRBD2; v_call: TRBV12-3/TRBV12-4; j_call: TRBJ2-7; cdr3_nt: TGTGCCAGCAGTTCACAGGGTCTAGCGGGAGAATACGAGCAGTACTTC; cdr3_aa: CASSSQGLAGEYEQYF
clone_size: many; cdr3_length: 14; d_call: TRBD2; v_call: TRBV6-1; j_call: TRBJ2-7; cdr3_nt: TGTGCCAGCAGTTATAGCGGGAGTATTGACGAGCAGTACTTC; cdr3_aa: CASSYSGSIDEQYF
clone_size: few; cdr3_length: 14; d_call: NA; v_call: TRBV5-1; j_call: TRBJ1-1; cdr3_nt: TGCGCCAGCAGCTTATTAAACGGGCAGGGAGAAGCTTTCTTT; cdr3_aa: CASSLLNGQGEAFF